These T cell receptor beta chains were read from a single sample in a study of hypomethylating agent response in myelodysplastic syndrome. TCRdb's copy holds only in-frame clones and misses some; the assay was immunoSEQ multiplex PCR. The data show approximately 4,500 clones, 81% seen once. The sample was bone marrow, taken before or after starting hypomethylating agent treatment for myelodysplastic syndrome (not recorded which). The receptors here all came from a human donor with myelodysplastic syndrome. CDR3s include the opening cysteine and the closing phenylalanine or tryptophan. The order of the fields is J gene, clone size, V gene, D gene, CDR3 protein, CDR3 DNA. D genes are given only for firm matches. Only part of the rows carry a size: once, few, many, or a class if the clone is expanded.

j_gene: TRBJ1-6
abundance: -
v_gene: TRBV4-3
d_gene: -
CDR3aa: CASSQVLGLNSPLHF
CDR3nt: TGCGCCAGCAGCCAAGTGCTGGGGTTGAATTCACCCCTCCACTTT

j_gene: TRBJ1-5
abundance: -
v_gene: TRBV7-3
d_gene: -
CDR3aa: CASSNTGSGDQPQHF
CDR3nt: TGTGCCAGCAGTAATACAGGGAGTGGGGATCAGCCCCAGCATTTT

j_gene: TRBJ1-4
abundance: few
v_gene: TRBV7-9
d_gene: -
CDR3aa: CASSLNSGSKLFF
CDR3nt: TGTGCCAGCAGCTTAAACTCGGGGTCGAAACTGTTTTTT

j_gene: TRBJ2-7
abundance: -
v_gene: TRBV10-1
d_gene: -
CDR3aa: CASSGCFQYF
CDR3nt: TGCGCCAGCAGTGGTTGCTTTCAGTACTTC

j_gene: TRBJ2-3
abundance: -
v_gene: TRBV5-1
d_gene: -
CDR3aa: CASSNSGTSSTDTQYF
CDR3nt: TGCGCCAGCAGCAATTCCGGGACCTCTAGCACAGATACGCAGTATTTT

j_gene: TRBJ1-1
abundance: -
v_gene: TRBV27
d_gene: -
CDR3aa: CASSLSWSTEAFF
CDR3nt: TGTGCCAGCAGTTTATCGTGGAGCACTGAAGCTTTCTTT

j_gene: TRBJ2-1
abundance: once
v_gene: TRBV19
d_gene: -
CDR3aa: CASSEIPEGSYNEQFF
CDR3nt: TGTGCCAGTAGCGAGATTCCAGAGGGCTCCTACAATGAGCAGTTCTTC

j_gene: TRBJ1-1
abundance: -
v_gene: TRBV28
d_gene: TRBD1
CDR3aa: CASSSWTGDTEAFF
CDR3nt: TGTGCCAGCAGTTCCTGGACAGGGGACACTGAAGCTTTCTTT

j_gene: TRBJ1-1
abundance: -
v_gene: TRBV5-6
d_gene: -
CDR3aa: CASSPMGGISAFF
CDR3nt: TGTGCCAGCAGCCCTATGGGGGGTATATCTGCTTTCTTT

j_gene: TRBJ1-5
abundance: -
v_gene: TRBV19
d_gene: TRBD1
CDR3aa: CASSVKQGGDQPQHF
CDR3nt: TGTGCCAGTAGTGTAAAACAGGGGGGCGATCAGCCCCAGCATTTT

j_gene: TRBJ2-7
abundance: -
v_gene: TRBV6-5
d_gene: TRBD1
CDR3aa: CASSYGTASYEQYF
CDR3nt: TGTGCCAGCAGTTACGGGACAGCTTCCTACGAGCAGTACTTC

j_gene: TRBJ1-5
abundance: few
v_gene: TRBV4-2
d_gene: -
CDR3aa: CASSQVAGAQPQHF
CDR3nt: TGTGCCAGCAGCCAAGTGGCCGGGGCTCAGCCCCAGCATTTT

j_gene: TRBJ1-4
abundance: medium-sized
v_gene: TRBV6-1
d_gene: -
CDR3aa: CASSVRGTNEKLFF
CDR3nt: TGTGCCAGCAGTGTACGGGGGACTAATGAAAAACTGTTTTTT

j_gene: TRBJ2-7
abundance: -
v_gene: TRBV19
d_gene: -
CDR3aa: CASSMAGSYEQYF
CDR3nt: TGTGCCAGTAGTATGGCCGGGTCCTACGAGCAGTACTTC

j_gene: TRBJ2-2
abundance: -
v_gene: TRBV10-3
d_gene: -
CDR3aa: CAISDRDSPGELFF
CDR3nt: TGTGCCATCAGTGATCGAGACAGCCCCGGGGAGCTGTTTTTT

j_gene: TRBJ2-7
abundance: -
v_gene: TRBV7-9
d_gene: -
CDR3aa: CASSLVWGEQYF
CDR3nt: TGTGCCAGCAGCTTAGTTTGGGGCGAGCAGTACTTC

j_gene: TRBJ2-1
abundance: -
v_gene: TRBV2
d_gene: -
CDR3aa: CASRLYNEQFF
CDR3nt: TGTGCCAGCAGACTGTACAATGAGCAGTTCTTC

j_gene: TRBJ1-2
abundance: -
v_gene: TRBV4-1
d_gene: TRBD1
CDR3aa: CASSQEGTGGYTF
CDR3nt: TGCGCCAGCAGCCAAGAGGGGACAGGTGGCTACACCTTC

j_gene: TRBJ2-1
abundance: -
v_gene: TRBV19
d_gene: TRBD1
CDR3aa: CASSIVLGGTGTFFF
CDR3nt: TGTGCCAGTAGTATTGTGCTTGGGGGGACAGGGACTTTCTTCTTC

j_gene: TRBJ2-1
abundance: -
v_gene: TRBV7-2
d_gene: TRBD1
CDR3aa: CASSAPGTGGVNEQFF
CDR3nt: TGTGCCAGCAGCGCTCCCGGGACAGGGGGCGTCAATGAGCAGTTCTTC

j_gene: TRBJ2-2
abundance: -
v_gene: TRBV4-1
d_gene: -
CDR3aa: CASSQRSNTGELFF
CDR3nt: TGCGCCAGCAGCCAACGGAGTAACACCGGGGAGCTGTTTTTT

j_gene: TRBJ2-3
abundance: -
v_gene: TRBV7-8
d_gene: -
CDR3aa: CASSLGGGDTDTQYF
CDR3nt: TGTGCCAGCAGCTTAGGTGGGGGAGACACAGATACGCAGTATTTT

j_gene: TRBJ2-2
abundance: once
v_gene: TRBV5-4
d_gene: -
CDR3aa: CASSFSRLRSAGELFF
CDR3nt: TGTGCCAGCAGCTTTTCCCGGTTAAGGAGCGCCGGGGAGCTGTTTTTT

j_gene: TRBJ2-7
abundance: -
v_gene: TRBV28
d_gene: -
CDR3aa: CASSLFSSYEQYF
CDR3nt: TGTGCCAGCAGTTTATTCAGCTCCTACGAGCAGTACTTC

j_gene: TRBJ1-1
abundance: -
v_gene: TRBV9
d_gene: -
CDR3aa: CASSVWGGMNTEAFF
CDR3nt: TGTGCCAGCAGCGTTTGGGGGGGGATGAACACTGAAGCTTTCTTT

j_gene: TRBJ1-5
abundance: -
v_gene: TRBV19
d_gene: -
CDR3aa: CASTLWGNQPQHF
CDR3nt: TGTGCCAGTACCCTCTGGGGGAATCAGCCCCAGCATTTT

j_gene: TRBJ1-4
abundance: -
v_gene: TRBV12-5
d_gene: -
CDR3aa: CASGLAGVGLFF
CDR3nt: TGTGCTAGTGGTTTAGCCGGGGTCGGTCTGTTTTTT

j_gene: TRBJ1-5
abundance: once
v_gene: TRBV28
d_gene: TRBD1
CDR3aa: CASSLTGQGSRGNQPQHF
CDR3nt: TGTGCCAGCAGTTTAACGGGACAGGGAAGTAGGGGCAATCAGCCCCAGCATTTT

j_gene: TRBJ2-3
abundance: -
v_gene: TRBV5-1
d_gene: TRBD2
CDR3aa: CASSLAGGASDTQYF
CDR3nt: TGCGCCAGCAGCTTGGCGGGGGGAGCGTCGGATACGCAGTATTTT

j_gene: TRBJ1-1
abundance: -
v_gene: TRBV9
d_gene: -
CDR3aa: CASSVVGRLMNTEAFF
CDR3nt: TGTGCCAGCAGCGTAGTGGGACGGCTCATGAACACTGAAGCTTTCTTT

j_gene: TRBJ2-2
abundance: -
v_gene: TRBV6-4
d_gene: TRBD1
CDR3aa: CASSPQGAEVGELFF
CDR3nt: TGTGCCAGCAGCCCCCAGGGGGCCGAGGTCGGGGAGCTGTTTTTT

j_gene: TRBJ1-1
abundance: -
v_gene: TRBV10-3
d_gene: -
CDR3aa: CAISDQGLNTEAFF
CDR3nt: TGTGCCATCAGTGACCAGGGACTGAACACTGAAGCTTTCTTT

j_gene: TRBJ2-3
abundance: -
v_gene: TRBV10-3
d_gene: -
CDR3aa: CAISEGRNTQYF
CDR3nt: TGTGCCATCAGTGAGGGTCGGAATACGCAGTATTTT

j_gene: TRBJ2-2
abundance: -
v_gene: TRBV27
d_gene: -
CDR3aa: CASSLSPWTANTGELFF
CDR3nt: TGTGCCAGCAGTTTATCTCCTTGGACAGCTAACACCGGGGAGCTGTTTTTT

j_gene: TRBJ2-5
abundance: -
v_gene: TRBV4-2
d_gene: -
CDR3aa: CASSQADIAVQETQYF
CDR3nt: TGTGCCAGCAGCCAAGCCGATATAGCGGTCCAAGAGACCCAGTACTTC

j_gene: TRBJ1-2
abundance: -
v_gene: TRBV27
d_gene: TRBD1
CDR3aa: CASSSTTGNYGYTF
CDR3nt: TGTGCCAGCAGTTCGACGACAGGGAACTATGGCTACACCTTC

j_gene: TRBJ2-3
abundance: few
v_gene: TRBV7-7
d_gene: -
CDR3aa: CASSLVPKDTQYF
CDR3nt: TGTGCCAGCAGCTTAGTTCCCAAAGATACGCAGTATTTT

j_gene: TRBJ1-2
abundance: -
v_gene: TRBV19
d_gene: -
CDR3aa: CASSTVGGEWYTF
CDR3nt: TGTGCCAGTAGTACCGTGGGGGGCGAGTGGTACACCTTC